This entry concerns a single T cell receptor beta chain. No antigen is known for it. The record has no base qualities; no much larger clone is one base away. Trimming leaves V shorter by 6 bases and J shorter by 6 bases, with the junction holding 5 bases beyond the gene matches. The CDR3 runs 13 amino acids, cysteine and phenylalanine included. The CDR3 DNA has 39 bases and is translated from base 1. For CDR1 and CDR2, the germline V gene lists SGHTA and FQGNSA. The data derive from a study of T-cell memory formation after mild COVID-19 (dated by TCRdb to the early 2020s). For context, the study as a whole: Most TCR sequence clusters were specific to one of the two donors. In a couple of donors, T-cell clones that expanded and contracted after mild COVID-19 were followed by sequencing TCRalpha and TCRbeta repertoires longitudinally. Two young, previously healthy adult volunteers, one female and one male, were included in the cohort.

The investigation overall reported the following: The detection of some responding clones in pre-infection memory suggests that pre-existing cross-reactive memory T cells joined the SARS-CoV-2 response. Contracting CD4+ clones were found mainly in CM and EM memory subsets, while CD8+ clones were enriched in EMRA. The study included only a couple of mild cases, and larger cohorts that include severe cases with pre-infection samples were judged to be necessary. SARS-CoV-2 specificity of the second-wave clones peaking on day 37 was not confirmed. Clones that contracted from day 15 to 85 showed balanced CD4/CD8 phenotypes, whereas a second wave of clones that expanded from day 15 to 37 leaned towards CD4+.

TCRdb shows the sequencer as Illumina NovaSeq 6000. Using 5'RACE with constant-segment primers, TCRalpha and TCRbeta cDNA libraries were constructed, with sample barcodes and unique molecular identifiers added in the process. Trizol reagent was used to extract RNA from every sample. The libraries were amplified in two PCR steps, and the second step added a second sample barcode and Illumina TruSeq adapters. Libraries were sequenced on an Illumina NovaSeq with 2 x 150 bp paired-end reads. The paper's data handling went like this. With migec v1.2.7, reads were demultiplexed and then collapsed into UMI-guided consensus sequences. Using mixcr v2.1.11, UMI consensuses were aligned to TRA and TRB V and J templates and then assembled into clonotypes. A clonotype was counted as expanded or contracted only if both edgeR and NoisET called the change significant, with noise models trained on biological replicates. For edgeR calls, a false discovery rate-adjusted p below 0.01 and a log2 fold-change threshold of 1 were applied. As an exploratory analysis of dynamics, max-normalized trajectories of the 1000 most abundant clonotypes were examined by PCA with hierarchical clustering. Each responding clone was given a CD4 or CD8 phenotype based on the CD4+ and CD8+ repertoires, which had been sequenced separately. Through fastp at Q25 and MiXCR, TCRdb rebuilt clones from the public reads, retaining in-frame beta chains. Rows with one shared CDR3 protein collapse into an entry with the most common genes and DNA. The V and J calls shown here were made by TCRdb, not taken from the authors' results. This sample is represented by 300,000 to 350,000 distinct CDR3 sequences; 10% to 15% of them were singletons. The ten largest clones add up to around 21% of the sample.

Ficoll-Paque density gradient centrifugation was the method used to isolate PBMCs. The sequence came from a man aged 18 to 29 who had mild COVID-19 (a few samples of this study predate the infection). The sample titles of this study are shuffled in the database, so cell type and time point are left out; the donor was told from shared clones. Rearrangement joined TRBV7-2 to TRBJ2-3, and 8 junctional nucleotides match TRBD1. Sequenced input: PBMCs or a T cell subset sorted from them (not recorded which). The sequence in DNA is TGTGCCAGCAGTTGGACAGGGTCGGATACGCAGTATTTT. Translated, this is CASSWTGSDTQYF.